The following is a T cell receptor beta chain sequence with its context. These data come from a study of control samples from healthy donors and cancer patients. Clones were read by immunoSEQ multiplex PCR, and TCRdb kept only the in-frame ones, dropping some. The sample yields more than 45,000 clones, under 95% seen once. V lost 10 bases and J lost 2, with 26 bases in between. The CDR3 is made up of 17 amino acids. The V gene's germline CDR1 is SNHLY and CDR2 FYNNEI. This TCR was sampled from a man aged 25-45 years with colorectal cancer. Sequencing was done on a sample of PBMCs. V gene TRBV2 combines with J gene TRBJ2-5; D may correspond to TRBD1 or TRBD2 (6 bases each). In DNA, the CDR3 is TGTGCCACGTCCCTTATACAGGGTTGGGGAGGACAAGAGACCCAGTACTTC. Its protein is CATSLIQGWGGQETQYF.